A single sample is the source of the 17 T cell receptor beta chains below, sequenced in a study of T cell repertoires in cytomegalovirus infection. Each CDR3 protein is one row after TCRdb ran MiXCR on the reads. Here the sample spans more than 650,000 distinct CDR3 sequences, roughly 35% being singletons. Sequencing was done on a sample of PBMCs. These receptors were taken from a human donor in good health (CMV status not recorded). Some clones in this sample may be carry-over from other donors' samples.

This clonotype was counted a few times. The chain couples TRBV6-1 to TRBJ2-1; TRBD2 agrees at 11 bases. Germline V gene lookup returns CDR1 MNHNS and CDR2 SASEGT. The CDR3 is 15 residues long. The junction had 3 bases not matched to a gene; V was cut back by 3 bases and J by 5 bases. CDR3 in amino acids: CASSDQGLADNEQFF. The CDR3 nucleotides read TGTGCCAGCAGTGACCAGGGACTAGCGGACAATGAGCAGTTCTTC.

This clonotype was recorded a few times. The rearrangement links TRBV11-1 to TRBJ2-3, with D perhaps TRBD2 (6 bases). Germline lookup yields CDR1 SGHAT and CDR2 FQDESV (reference sequence). This CDR3 has 16 residues. V lost 5 bases and J 4 bases, leaving 19 bases between the germline ends. CDR3 coding DNA: TGTGCCAGCAGCCTAGGAGGGATAACGGGCGCAGATACGCAGTATTTT. Translation: CASSLGGITGADTQYF. Filled out from reference TRBV11-1 and TRBJ2-3, the complete variable domain reads EAEVAQSPRYKITEKSQAVAFWCDPISGHATLYWYRQILGQGPELLVQFQDESVVDDSQLPKDRFSAERLKGVDSTLKIQPAELGDSAMYLCASSLGGITGADTQYFGPGTRLTVL.

On this clonotype itself: Germline is not matched at one junction end, which may reflect a read error. The rearrangement joins TRBV24-1 to TRBJ2-1; weak D call: TRBD2 (5 bases). The CDR3 runs 16 residues. Germline CDR1 reads KGHDR; CDR2 reads SFDVKD. CDR3 in DNA: TGTGCCACCAGTGGTTTGCGAGGGAGAGGACACAATGAGCAGTTCTTC. Amino acid sequence: CATSGLRGRGHNEQFF.

This clonotype was seen a handful of times. The genes are TRBV5-1 and TRBJ2-7; the D is unclear. The germline gives CDR1 SGHRS, CDR2 YFSETQ. Trimming shortened V by 0 bases and J by 7 bases, and 17 bases separated the two germline ends. The CDR3 has 15 amino acids. DNA of the CDR3: TGCGCCAGCAGCTTGGACGTGGGTCCGAGTTTGGAGCAGTACTTC. Translation: CASSLDVGPSLEQYF.

This clonotype appeared a few times. The gene calls are TRBV5-5 and TRBJ1-1, with D unclear. The CDR3 length is 15 residues. V lost 3 bases and J 0 bases, leaving 12 bases between the germline ends. Germline V lookup: CDR1 SGHKS, CDR2 YYEKEE (reference sequence). The CDR3 here is CASSSAALMNTEAFF. Here the CDR3 DNA reads TGTGCCAGCAGCTCGGCCGCGTTGATGAACACTGAAGCTTTCTTT.

At least ten counts were recorded for this clonotype. The chain joins TRBV7-9 to TRBJ2-3, with D possibly being TRBD1 or TRBD2 (5 bases each). The CDR3 is 15 residues long. Germline loops: CDR1 SEHNR, CDR2 FQNEAQ (reference sequence). The ends were cut back, 5 bases at V and 5 bases at J, with 17 bases in the middle. The CDR3 DNA is TGTGCCAGCAGCCACAACCGGGGCCGAATAGATACGCAGTATTTT. Its protein product is CASSHNRGRIDTQYF. Variable domain in full (rest from reference TRBV7-9 and TRBJ2-3): DTGVSQNPRHKITKRGQNVTFRCDPISEHNRLYWYRQTLGQGPEFLTYFQNEAQLEKSRLLSDRFSAERPKGSFSTLEIQRTEQGDSAMYLCASSHNRGRIDTQYFGPGTRLTVL.

This clonotype turned up a few times. This sequence joins TRBV10-3 and TRBJ2-6; D not certain. V was pared by 4 bases and J by 1 base, with 2 bases between. CDR1 is ENHRY and CDR2 is SYGVKD in the germline V gene. The CDR3 sequence is 13 residues long. CDR3: CAISGSGANVLTF. CDR3 sequence (DNA): TGTGCCATCAGTGGTTCTGGGGCCAACGTCCTGACTTTC.

This clonotype was seen more than once but under ten times. This rearrangement joins TRBV5-4 to TRBJ2-1; D remains ambiguous. Trimming removed 1 base from V and 5 bases from J, with 13 bases in between. This CDR3 is built from 15 residues. CDR1 and CDR2 (germline): SGHNT, YYREEE (reference sequence). The CDR3 loop is CASSLTRLHDNEQFF. The CDR3 DNA reads TGTGCCAGCAGCTTGACGCGGTTGCATGACAATGAGCAGTTCTTC.

The V and J genes are TRBV12-3 or TRBV12-4 and TRBJ1-1; D possibly corresponds to TRBD1 (6 bases). Deletions cut 7 bases from V and 2 bases from J, with 14 bases between. The CDR3 is 14 amino acids. CDR3 in DNA: TGTGCCAGCACTATAACAGGGTTCAACACTGAAGCTTTCTTT. This gives the protein CASTITGFNTEAFF.

This chain uses TRBV11-3 with TRBJ2-2; no reliable D call. V lost 2 bases, J lost 4 bases, and 8 bases lay in between. There are 14 residues in the CDR3. Germline CDR1 SGHNT, CDR2 YENEEA. The CDR3 here is CASSLTAGTGELFF. CDR3 nucleotides: TGTGCCAGCAGCTTAACAGCTGGCACCGGGGAGCTGTTTTTT.

In its sample, this clonotype was seen a few times. The chain employs TRBV6-2 or TRBV6-3 and TRBJ2-1, with D maybe TRBD2 (5 bases). The CDR3 is 14 residues long. CDR1 is MNHEY and CDR2 is SVGEGT in the germline V gene. The V gene lost 6 bases and the J gene lost 8 bases, with 17 bases spanning the gap. The CDR3 coding sequence is TGTGCCAGCAGGGAGGACCCCCGCGGCGATGAGCAGTTCTTC. Translation gives CASREDPRGDEQFF.

This clonotype has a count of ten or more. This sequence joins TRBV28 and TRBJ1-6, with no clear D. V lost 10 bases and J lost 9, with 19 bases in between. The germline gives CDR1 MDHEN, CDR2 SYDVKM. The CDR3 covers 14 residues. The CDR3 spells CATSPAIVGSPLHF. DNA of the CDR3: TGTGCCACCAGCCCGGCGATAGTAGGTTCACCCCTCCACTTT.

V and J are TRBV7-6 and TRBJ1-4; 8 bases fit TRBD1. With V trimmed by 5 bases and J by 8 bases, 7 bases remained unmatched. This CDR3 is built from 14 residues. Germline V gene data show CDR1 as SGHVS and CDR2 as FNYEAQ. The CDR3 region is CASSLETGAEKLFF. CDR3 bases: TGTGCCAGCAGCCTAGAGACAGGGGCAGAAAAACTGTTTTTT.

This clonotype was found many times. This rearrangement joins TRBV7-2 to TRBJ1-2; D perhaps matches TRBD1 (5 bases). Trimming pared 2 bases from V and 6 bases from J, leaving 13 bases between. The CDR3 runs 14 residues. Germline V gene sequence: CDR1 SGHTA, CDR2 FQGNSA. CDR3 region: CASSLSTGDDGYTF. In DNA form, the CDR3 reads TGTGCCAGCAGCTTATCCACAGGCGATGATGGCTACACCTTC.

The V call is TRBV12-3 or TRBV12-4, the J call TRBJ1-1; 7 bases match TRBD1. The CDR3 spans 16 residues. V lost 2 bases and J lost 3; bases outside the gene matches: 9. CDR3 loop: CASSLIRGRRYTEAFF. CDR3 DNA: TGTGCCAGCAGTTTAATCAGGGGGAGGCGGTACACTGAAGCTTTCTTT.

Comments on this clonotype: A read error may account for a junction end that differs from germline. This chain links TRBV7-9 with TRBJ1-4; perhaps TRBD1 as D (5 bases). The V gene's germline CDR1 is SEHNR and CDR2 FQNEAQ (reference sequence). This CDR3 region has 16 residues. CDR3 sequence (DNA): TGTGCCGGCAGCTTAGGGACCTCCTTGGCTAATGAAAAACTGTTTTTT. Translation gives CAGSLGTSLANEKLFF. Complete variable domain (other parts from reference TRBV7-9 and TRBJ1-4): DTGVSQNPRHKITKRGQNVTFRCDPISEHNRLYWYRQTLGQGPEFLTYFQNEAQLEKSRLLSDRFSAERPKGSFSTLEIQRTEQGDSAMYLCAGSLGTSLANEKLFFGSGTQLSVL.

V is TRBV29-1 and J is TRBJ2-7; TRBD2 matches at 14 bases. Trimming at V came to 6 bases and at J to 4 bases, leaving 11 bases not matched to a gene. CDR1 is SQVTM, CDR2 ANQGSEA, per germline. The CDR3 runs 16 residues. The CDR3 loop reads CSVRRGTSGSRYEQYF. CDR3 sequence (DNA): TGCAGCGTGAGACGCGGGACTAGCGGGAGTAGATACGAGCAGTACTTC.